This is a list of T cell receptor beta chains from one sample in a study of T cells after yellow fever vaccination. TCRdb itself ran the 5' RACE reads through MiXCR, one entry per CDR3 protein. This table holds approximately 300,000 distinct CDR3 sequences, over 10% found once. The sample was CD4+ T cells sorted from PBMCs, taken 45 days after the yellow fever booster vaccination. The source of these receptors is a man aged 25-45 years who received the YFV17D yellow fever vaccine. Both conserved end residues are part of each CDR3. Each record gives: clone size, J gene, V gene, CDR3 protein. Size values are once, few and many counts, or a class for expanded clones, and some rows have none.

size: few; J: TRBJ2-3; V: TRBV11-2; CDR3: CASSTRQGALSDTQYF
size: -; J: TRBJ2-7; V: TRBV10-3; CDR3: CAIATRPGEQYF
size: few; J: TRBJ2-3; V: TRBV7-2; CDR3: CASSLVLATGTDTQYF
size: many; J: TRBJ2-3; V: TRBV7-2; CDR3: CASRIPGTDTQYF
size: few; J: TRBJ2-1; V: TRBV5-1; CDR3: CASSWGGVDNEQFF
size: few; J: TRBJ2-1; V: TRBV15; CDR3: CATRGLAGDHYNEQFF
size: -; J: TRBJ2-7; V: TRBV18; CDR3: CASSPTKVYEQYF
size: -; J: TRBJ1-6; V: TRBV20-1; CDR3: CSAVTGGSAIDNSPLHF
size: -; J: TRBJ1-4; V: TRBV7-2; CDR3: CASSLVRTGVPSKLFF
size: -; J: TRBJ2-3; V: TRBV27; CDR3: CASGFRKTSGRFADTQYF
size: many; J: TRBJ2-5; V: TRBV5-1; CDR3: CASSLALGKETQYF
size: few; J: TRBJ2-1; V: TRBV4-3; CDR3: CASSQEPSGTYNEQFF
size: few; J: TRBJ2-4; V: TRBV15; CDR3: CATSRDKGASGPNIQYF
size: few; J: TRBJ2-5; V: TRBV6-1; CDR3: CASYGSQETQYF
size: -; J: TRBJ2-5; V: TRBV4-2; CDR3: CASSQGVQRGEETQYF
size: -; J: TRBJ2-2; V: TRBV5-1; CDR3: CASHWTSGPNTGELFF
size: -; J: TRBJ2-2; V: TRBV7-9; CDR3: CASSLSRNTGELFF
size: -; J: TRBJ2-3; V: TRBV3-1; CDR3: CASRSSGRFTDTQYF
size: few; J: TRBJ2-3; V: TRBV6-2/TRBV6-3; CDR3: CASSGLIGRDTDTQYF
size: few; J: TRBJ2-5; V: TRBV5-1; CDR3: CASSLSRLAGQETQYF
size: few; J: TRBJ1-1; V: TRBV9; CDR3: CASSRENTEAFF
size: -; J: TRBJ2-6; V: TRBV7-8; CDR3: CASSSQGASGANVLTF
size: -; J: TRBJ2-2; V: TRBV7-2; CDR3: CASNEQGFTGELFF
size: few; J: TRBJ1-1; V: TRBV6-1; CDR3: CASSTGFLDTEAFF
size: -; J: TRBJ2-2; V: TRBV29-1; CDR3: CSVVFRLNTGELFF
size: few; J: TRBJ2-3; V: TRBV29-1; CDR3: CSVESGDTQYF